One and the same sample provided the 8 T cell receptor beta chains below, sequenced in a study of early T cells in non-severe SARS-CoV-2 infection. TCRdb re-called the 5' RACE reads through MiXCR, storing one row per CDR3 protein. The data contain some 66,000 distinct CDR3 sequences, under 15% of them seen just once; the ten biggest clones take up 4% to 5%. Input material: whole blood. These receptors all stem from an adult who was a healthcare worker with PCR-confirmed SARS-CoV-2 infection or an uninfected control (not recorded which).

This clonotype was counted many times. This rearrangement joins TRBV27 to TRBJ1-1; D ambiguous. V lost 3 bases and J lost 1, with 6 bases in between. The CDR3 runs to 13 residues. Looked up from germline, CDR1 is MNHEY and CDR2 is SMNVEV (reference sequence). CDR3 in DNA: TGTGCCAGCAGTTTGCACTGGAACACTGAAGCTTTCTTT. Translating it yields CASSLHWNTEAFF.

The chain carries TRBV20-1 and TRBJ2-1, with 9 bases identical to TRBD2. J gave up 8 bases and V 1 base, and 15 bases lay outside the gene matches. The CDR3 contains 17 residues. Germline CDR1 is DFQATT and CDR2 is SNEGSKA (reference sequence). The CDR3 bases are TGCAGTGCTAGAGTTCCCTCGCGGGGGGGCCCCAGAGATGAGCAGTTCTTC. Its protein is CSARVPSRGGPRDEQFF.

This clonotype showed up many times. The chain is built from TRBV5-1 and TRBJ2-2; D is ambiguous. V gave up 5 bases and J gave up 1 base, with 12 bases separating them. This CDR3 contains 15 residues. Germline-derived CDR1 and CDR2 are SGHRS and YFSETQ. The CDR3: CASSPAEGNTGELFF. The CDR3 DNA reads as TGCGCCAGCAGTCCCGCCGAAGGGAACACCGGGGAGCTGTTTTTT.

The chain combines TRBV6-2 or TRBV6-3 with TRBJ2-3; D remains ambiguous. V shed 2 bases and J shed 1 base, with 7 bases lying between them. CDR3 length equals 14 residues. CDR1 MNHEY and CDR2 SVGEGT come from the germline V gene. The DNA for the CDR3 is TGTGCCAGCAGTTACGTGGCGGGCACAGATACGCAGTATTTT. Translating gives CASSYVAGTDTQYF.

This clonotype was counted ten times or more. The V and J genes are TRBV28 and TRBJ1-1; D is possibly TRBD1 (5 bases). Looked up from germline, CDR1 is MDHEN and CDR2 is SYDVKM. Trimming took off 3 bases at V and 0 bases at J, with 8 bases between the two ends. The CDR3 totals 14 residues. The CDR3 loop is CASSLGVMNTEAFF. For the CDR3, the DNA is TGTGCCAGCAGTTTGGGGGTGATGAACACTGAAGCTTTCTTT.

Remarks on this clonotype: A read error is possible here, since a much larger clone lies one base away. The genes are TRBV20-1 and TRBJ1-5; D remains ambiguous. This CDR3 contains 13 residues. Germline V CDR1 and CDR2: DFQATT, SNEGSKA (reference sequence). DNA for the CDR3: TGCAGTGCTGGAGATGATAGCAATCAGCCCCAGCATTTT. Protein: CSAGDDSNQPQHF.

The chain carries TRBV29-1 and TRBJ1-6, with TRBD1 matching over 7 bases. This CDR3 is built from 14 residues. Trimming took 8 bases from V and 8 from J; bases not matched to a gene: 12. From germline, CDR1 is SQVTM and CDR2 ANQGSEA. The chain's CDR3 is CSFRAGTDDSPLHF. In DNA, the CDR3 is TGCAGCTTTCGAGCCGGGACAGACGATTCACCCCTCCACTTT. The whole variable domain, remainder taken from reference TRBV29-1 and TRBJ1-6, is SAVISQKPSRDICQRGTSLTIQCQVDSQVTMMFWYRQQPGQSLTLIATANQGSEATYESGFVIDKFPISRPNLTFSTLTVSNMSPEDSSIYLCSFRAGTDDSPLHFGNGTRLTVT.

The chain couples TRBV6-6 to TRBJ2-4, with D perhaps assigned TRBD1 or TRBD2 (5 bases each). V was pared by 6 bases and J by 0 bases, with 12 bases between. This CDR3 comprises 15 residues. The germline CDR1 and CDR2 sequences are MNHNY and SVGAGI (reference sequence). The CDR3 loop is CASSKDGTAKNIQYF. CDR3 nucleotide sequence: TGTGCCAGCAGCAAGGACGGGACAGCCAAAAACATTCAGTACTTC.